A selection of T cell receptor beta chains follows, all from one sample in a study of identical twins. A single record per CDR3 protein comes from TCRdb applying MiXCR to the 5' RACE reads. The sample records 540,000 or so distinct CDR3 sequences, around 24% being singletons. These same records also appear under a second study, on yellow fever vaccine responses in identical twins.

What was sequenced was CD4+ T cells sorted from blood. These receptors were obtained from a woman aged 18-35 years in good health. Both conserved end residues are part of each CDR3. The order of the fields is J gene, D gene, clone size, V gene, CDR3 protein, CDR3 DNA. A D gene is named only where the DNA matches it firmly. Rows give clone size only sometimes, using once, few, many, or a class for an expanded clone.

J gene: TRBJ2-3; D gene: -; clone size: -; V gene: TRBV2; CDR3 protein: CASDRRIGTDTQYF; CDR3 DNA: TGTGCCAGTGACAGACGTATAGGAACAGATACGCAGTATTTT
J gene: TRBJ2-7; D gene: -; clone size: -; V gene: TRBV11-2; CDR3 protein: CASSRLGGYEQYF; CDR3 DNA: TGTGCCAGCAGCCGACTAGGGGGCTACGAGCAGTACTTC
J gene: TRBJ2-2; D gene: TRBD2; clone size: few; V gene: TRBV20-1; CDR3 protein: CSAIPGLAGRSTGELFF; CDR3 DNA: TGCAGTGCTATCCCGGGACTAGCGGGGAGGAGCACCGGGGAGCTGTTTTTT
J gene: TRBJ1-2; D gene: -; clone size: few; V gene: TRBV2; CDR3 protein: CASSDGLDYGYTF; CDR3 DNA: TGTGCCAGCAGTGACGGGTTGGACTATGGCTACACCTTC
J gene: TRBJ2-7; D gene: -; clone size: -; V gene: TRBV6-1; CDR3 protein: CASRTGGVAPYEQYF; CDR3 DNA: TGTGCCAGCAGGACTGGGGGCGTAGCACCCTACGAGCAGTACTTC
J gene: TRBJ2-7; D gene: -; clone size: few; V gene: TRBV7-2; CDR3 protein: CASRQLQEQYF; CDR3 DNA: TGTGCCAGCAGACAACTCCAAGAGCAGTACTTC
J gene: TRBJ2-3; D gene: TRBD1; clone size: few; V gene: TRBV10-3; CDR3 protein: CAIRDTRTGRIDTQYF; CDR3 DNA: TGTGCCATCAGAGACACGAGGACAGGGCGTATTGATACGCAGTATTTT
J gene: TRBJ1-2; D gene: -; clone size: few; V gene: TRBV12-3/TRBV12-4; CDR3 protein: CASSSGANYGYTF; CDR3 DNA: TGTGCCAGCAGTTCGGGGGCTAACTATGGCTACACCTTC
J gene: TRBJ1-5; D gene: -; clone size: few; V gene: TRBV7-2; CDR3 protein: CASSLESGVRQPQHF; CDR3 DNA: TGTGCCAGCAGCTTAGAATCGGGGGTCAGGCAGCCCCAGCATTTT
J gene: TRBJ1-2; D gene: -; clone size: many; V gene: TRBV20-1; CDR3 protein: CSARSGQGGYTF; CDR3 DNA: TGCAGTGCTAGGTCGGGGCAGGGGGGCTACACCTTC
J gene: TRBJ2-1; D gene: -; clone size: few; V gene: TRBV24-1; CDR3 protein: CATSEGGAPNEQFF; CDR3 DNA: TGTGCCACCAGTGAGGGGGGAGCACCCAATGAGCAGTTCTTC
J gene: TRBJ2-5; D gene: TRBD2; clone size: few; V gene: TRBV5-1; CDR3 protein: CASTLGWLAAETQYF; CDR3 DNA: TGCGCCAGCACCCTTGGATGGCTAGCGGCGGAGACCCAGTACTTC
J gene: TRBJ2-3; D gene: TRBD2; clone size: -; V gene: TRBV10-3; CDR3 protein: CAISGTSGSNTQYF; CDR3 DNA: TGTGCCATCAGTGGGACTAGCGGGAGTAATACGCAGTATTTT
J gene: TRBJ2-1; D gene: TRBD2; clone size: few; V gene: TRBV15; CDR3 protein: CATSRLAGGEQFF; CDR3 DNA: TGTGCCACCAGCAGACTAGCGGGAGGAGAGCAGTTCTTC
J gene: TRBJ1-1; D gene: TRBD1; clone size: few; V gene: TRBV28; CDR3 protein: CASNIGDRFTDTEAFF; CDR3 DNA: TGTGCCAGCAATATTGGGGACAGATTTACCGACACTGAAGCTTTCTTT
J gene: TRBJ2-1; D gene: TRBD2; clone size: few; V gene: TRBV12-3/TRBV12-4; CDR3 protein: CASSGGLAGATYNEQFF; CDR3 DNA: TGTGCCAGCAGTGGGGGACTAGCGGGAGCGACCTACAATGAGCAGTTCTTC
J gene: TRBJ2-1; D gene: TRBD1; clone size: -; V gene: TRBV20-1; CDR3 protein: CSARSHRDRETNEQFF; CDR3 DNA: TGCAGTGCTAGAAGTCACCGGGACAGGGAAACAAATGAGCAGTTCTTC